In this sample, the clone carrying this TCR beta chain turned up once. As handled by the study authors: Using reference gene primer amplification, nucleated cell counts were estimated. Data came from immunoSEQ multiplex PCR; TCRdb stores just in-frame clones and leaves some out. The DNA was the basis for D and trimming; V, J and clone size are from that table. In the table there are hundreds of thousands of clones, around four fifths of which are singletons. This record comes from a study of blood T cell repertoires in COVID-19. Looked up from germline, CDR1 is MNHEY and CDR2 is SMNVEV (reference sequence). The trim removed 4 bases at V and 2 bases at J, leaving 7 bases unmatched. The CDR3 is made up of 15 amino acids.

The clonotype originates from a man of 80 years or more with acute or convalescent COVID-19. What was sequenced was peripheral blood. The J gene is TRBJ2-5, the V gene TRBV27; 7 nucleotides match TRBD1. CDR3 in amino acids: CASSSNRGWQETQYF. The CDR3 DNA is TGTGCCAGCAGTTCGAACAGGGGCTGGCAAGAGACCCAGTACTTC.